This record covers a single TCR beta chain. Antigen: not known. Clones were sequenced by immunoSEQ multiplex PCR, and TCRdb holds only the in-frame ones, with some missing. Of about 32,000 clones listed, around 77% are singletons. Time point denoted: week 35, safety follow-up. Every vaccination contained 300 ug of the mutant IDH1 20-mer peptide and was paired with topical imiquimod. This sample was taken from a study of a mutant IDH1 vaccine in newly diagnosed glioma. Overall study: Patients had received radiotherapy, temozolomide, or both previously, most receiving both.

Findings of the study overall: The vaccine induced immune responses, and these occurred in roughly 95% of patients.

The junction had 13 bases not matched to a gene; V was cut back by 0 bases and J by 5 bases. Germline V gene lookup returns CDR1 LNHNV and CDR2 YYDKDF (reference sequence). The CDR3 is 18 residues long. This chain connects TRBV15 to TRBJ1-1, with 9 nucleotides matching TRBD1. Sequences were derived from PBMCs, sampled from a glioma patient whose treatment included an IDH1 peptide vaccine. This TCR was sampled from a young woman with glioma. Some clones in this sample may be carry-over from other donors' samples. The CDR3 sequence: CATSRDRQGVGKGTEAFF. The CDR3 coding sequence is TGTGCCACCAGCAGAGACCGACAGGGGGTTGGTAAGGGGACTGAAGCTTTCTTT.